The present T cell receptor beta chain was sequenced within a study of shared clonotypes between healthy human individuals. In regard to this clone: Its antigen is currently unknown.

CDR1 and CDR2 from the germline V gene are MGHDK and SYGVNS. Between the trimmed V and J ends, which lost 10 bases and 8 bases, there was a span of 17 bases. The CDR3 loop spans 13 amino acids. Study-level points and caveats: Among donors, sharing of clonotypes was expected to be affected by sequencing depth. Some clonotypes were shared by all four sorted-subset donors, while others were not shared. The non-shared ones had lower generation probabilities than the shared ones.

The run depth of the assay was deep. Libraries were prepared by immunoSEQ multiplex PCR; TCRdb keeps only in-frame clonotypes and omits some of them. The sample has under 750,000 clones, about two thirds seen once. This chain joins TRBV25-1 and TRBJ1-4; D might be TRBD1 (5 bases). The sequence was collected from a woman aged 25-40 years in good health. Sequenced input: memory CD4+ T cells sorted from blood. As for subset: CD45RA-negative fraction. The CDR3 here is CATQGQGGEKLFF. Written as DNA, the CDR3 is TGTGCCACCCAGGGCCAGGGAGGCGAAAAACTGTTTTTT.